A selection of T cell receptor beta chains follows, all from one sample in a study of blood T cell repertoires in COVID-19. The repertoire was sequenced with immunoSEQ multiplex PCR; TCRdb's copy has only in-frame clones and lacks some. The sample includes roughly 220,000 clones, around 86% seen only once; the top ten take roughly 8.2%. The specimen sequenced was peripheral blood. The receptor source for this set is a woman at least 80 years old with COVID-19, enrolled during active disease. Each CDR3 is given with its conserved first and last residue. D genes are given only for firm matches.

V gene: TRBV2
D gene: -
CDR3 protein: CASNTEALGNEQFF

V gene: TRBV28
D gene: -
CDR3 protein: CASNSAGSSYEQYF

V gene: TRBV28
D gene: TRBD1
CDR3 protein: CASKQGAYSNQPQHF

V gene: TRBV5-1
D gene: TRBD1
CDR3 protein: CASSLGQGLDIQYF

V gene: TRBV6-4
D gene: TRBD1
CDR3 protein: CASKITTGGRGINTEAFF

V gene: TRBV9
D gene: -
CDR3 protein: CASSVVTALDEQYF

V gene: TRBV7-9
D gene: TRBD1
CDR3 protein: CASSLQGASYEQYF

V gene: TRBV11-2
D gene: TRBD2
CDR3 protein: CASSLSGGGGSYNEQFF

V gene: TRBV4-2
D gene: -
CDR3 protein: CASSPRGEGGRSDTQYF

V gene: TRBV19
D gene: -
CDR3 protein: CASKGQGHEKLFF

V gene: TRBV5-4
D gene: TRBD2
CDR3 protein: CASSSPSGGPIGELFF

V gene: TRBV27
D gene: TRBD2
CDR3 protein: CASRLAGGTGELFF

V gene: TRBV5-1
D gene: TRBD1
CDR3 protein: CASSQAGGASREKLFF

V gene: TRBV20-1
D gene: -
CDR3 protein: CSASITGELFF

V gene: TRBV11-2
D gene: TRBD2
CDR3 protein: CPRRGGAAGANVLTF

V gene: TRBV6-5
D gene: -
CDR3 protein: CASSPPGQLNTEAFF

V gene: TRBV10-3
D gene: -
CDR3 protein: CAISDSGEYGYTF

V gene: TRBV19
D gene: -
CDR3 protein: CASSIDQVSSYEQYF

V gene: TRBV4-1
D gene: TRBD2
CDR3 protein: CASSQDLLAGGVKTQYF

V gene: TRBV6-2/TRBV6-3
D gene: -
CDR3 protein: CASSWSTGAYQPQHF

V gene: TRBV4-2
D gene: TRBD1
CDR3 protein: CASSQIRTGSINEQFF

V gene: TRBV30
D gene: TRBD2
CDR3 protein: CAGGGAPGGTDTQYF

V gene: TRBV5-5
D gene: -
CDR3 protein: CASSSGRTAYNEQFF

V gene: TRBV5-4
D gene: -
CDR3 protein: CASSSSAISGEKLFF

V gene: TRBV7-2
D gene: TRBD2
CDR3 protein: CASRYTSGAYEQYF

V gene: TRBV29-1
D gene: -
CDR3 protein: CSVGDSEAFF

V gene: TRBV27
D gene: TRBD1
CDR3 protein: CASGDRGTYEQYF

V gene: TRBV6-5
D gene: -
CDR3 protein: CASRQAGEKLFF

V gene: TRBV5-1
D gene: -
CDR3 protein: CASRLGGTRDTIYF

V gene: TRBV5-6
D gene: TRBD1
CDR3 protein: CASSTGQVYEQYF

V gene: TRBV6-1
D gene: TRBD1
CDR3 protein: CASSEGQGSDYGYTF

V gene: TRBV5-1
D gene: -
CDR3 protein: CASSQKTDYGYTF

V gene: TRBV25-1
D gene: -
CDR3 protein: CASSPMRVGYGYTF

V gene: TRBV11-1
D gene: TRBD1
CDR3 protein: CASSLQGANYGYTF

V gene: TRBV10-3
D gene: -
CDR3 protein: CAISSATTYEQYF

V gene: TRBV5-4
D gene: -
CDR3 protein: CASRPTDSSTDTQYF

V gene: TRBV19
D gene: -
CDR3 protein: CASSLTYSEKLFF

V gene: TRBV5-1
D gene: TRBD2
CDR3 protein: CASSYGLAGATDTQYF

V gene: TRBV6-2/TRBV6-3
D gene: -
CDR3 protein: CASSRGLSTDTQYF

V gene: TRBV6-6
D gene: -
CDR3 protein: CASSYSSQAPRPQHF

V gene: TRBV2
D gene: -
CDR3 protein: CASTVIQAGELFF